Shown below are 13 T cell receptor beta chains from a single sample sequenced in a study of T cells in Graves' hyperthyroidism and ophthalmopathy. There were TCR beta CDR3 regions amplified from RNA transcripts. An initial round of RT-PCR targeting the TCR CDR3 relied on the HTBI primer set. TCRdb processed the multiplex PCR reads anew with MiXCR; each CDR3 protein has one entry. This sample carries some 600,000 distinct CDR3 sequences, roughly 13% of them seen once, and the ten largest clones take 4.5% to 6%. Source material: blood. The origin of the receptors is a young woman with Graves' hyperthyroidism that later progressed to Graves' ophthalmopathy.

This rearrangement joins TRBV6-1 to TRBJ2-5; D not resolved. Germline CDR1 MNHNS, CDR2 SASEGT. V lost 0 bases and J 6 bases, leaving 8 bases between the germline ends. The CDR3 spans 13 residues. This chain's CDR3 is CASSEALGQTQYF. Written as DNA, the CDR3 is TGTGCCAGCAGTGAAGCCCTCGGGCAGACCCAGTACTTC.

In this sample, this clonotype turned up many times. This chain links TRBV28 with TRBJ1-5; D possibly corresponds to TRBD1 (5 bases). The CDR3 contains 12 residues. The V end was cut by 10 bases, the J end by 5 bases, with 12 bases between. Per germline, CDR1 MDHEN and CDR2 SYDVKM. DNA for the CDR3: TGTGCCAACCTTCAGGGTCATCAGCCCCAGCATTTT. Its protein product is CANLQGHQPQHF.

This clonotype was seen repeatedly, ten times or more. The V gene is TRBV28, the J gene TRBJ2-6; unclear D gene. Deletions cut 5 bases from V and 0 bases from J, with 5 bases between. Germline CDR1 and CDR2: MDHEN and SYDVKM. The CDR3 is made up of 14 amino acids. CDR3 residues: CASSSSSGANVLTF. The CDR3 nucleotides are TGTGCCAGCAGTAGCAGCTCTGGGGCCAACGTCCTGACTTTC.

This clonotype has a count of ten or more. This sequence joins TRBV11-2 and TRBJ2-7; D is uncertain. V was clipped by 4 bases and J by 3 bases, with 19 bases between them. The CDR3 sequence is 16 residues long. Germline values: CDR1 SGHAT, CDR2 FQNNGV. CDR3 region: CASSSPAPGYGYEQYF. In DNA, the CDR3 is TGTGCCAGCAGCTCCCCCGCGCCAGGCTACGGCTACGAGCAGTACTTC.

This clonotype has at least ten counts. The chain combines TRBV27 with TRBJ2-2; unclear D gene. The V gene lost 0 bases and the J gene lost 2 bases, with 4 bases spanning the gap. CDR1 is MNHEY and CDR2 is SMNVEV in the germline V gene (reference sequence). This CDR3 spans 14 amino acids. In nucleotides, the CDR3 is TGTGCCAGCAGTTTATCCGACAACACCGGGGAGCTGTTTTTT. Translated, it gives CASSLSDNTGELFF.

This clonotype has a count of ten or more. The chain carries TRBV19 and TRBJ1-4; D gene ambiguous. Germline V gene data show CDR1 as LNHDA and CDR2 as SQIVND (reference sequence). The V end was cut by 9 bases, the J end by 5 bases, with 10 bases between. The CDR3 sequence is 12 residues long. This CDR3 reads CASIDGNEKLFF. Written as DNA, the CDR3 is TGTGCCAGCATTGACGGAAATGAAAAACTGTTTTTT.

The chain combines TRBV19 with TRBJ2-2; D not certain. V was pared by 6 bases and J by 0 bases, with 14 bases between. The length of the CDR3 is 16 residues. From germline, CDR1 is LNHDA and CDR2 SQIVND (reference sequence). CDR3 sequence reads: CASRDLDGANTGELFF. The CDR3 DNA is TGTGCCAGTAGAGATTTGGACGGCGCGAACACCGGGGAGCTGTTTTTT.

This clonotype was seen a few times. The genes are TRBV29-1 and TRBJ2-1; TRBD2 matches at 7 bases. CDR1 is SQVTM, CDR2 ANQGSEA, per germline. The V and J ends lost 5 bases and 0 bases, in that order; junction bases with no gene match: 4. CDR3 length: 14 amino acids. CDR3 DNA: TGCAGCGTTCCGACTAGCAGCTCCTACAATGAGCAGTTCTTC. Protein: CSVPTSSSYNEQFF.

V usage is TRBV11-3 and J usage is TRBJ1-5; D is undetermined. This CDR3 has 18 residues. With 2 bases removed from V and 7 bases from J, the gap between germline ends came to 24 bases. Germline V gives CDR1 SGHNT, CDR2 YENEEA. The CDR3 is CASSLLGVSRAAGQPQHF. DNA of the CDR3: TGTGCCAGCAGCTTATTGGGAGTTTCTAGGGCTGCGGGCCAGCCCCAGCATTTT.

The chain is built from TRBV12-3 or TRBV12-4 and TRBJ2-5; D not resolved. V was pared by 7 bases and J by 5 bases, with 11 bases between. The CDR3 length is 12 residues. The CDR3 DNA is TGTGCCAGCACCTCGGCGCGGGAGACCCAGTACTTC. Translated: CASTSARETQYF.

The CDR3 sequence: CASSLATAIQETQYF. CDR3 nucleotide sequence: TGCGCCAGCAGCTTGGCGACAGCGATTCAAGAGACCCAGTACTTC. This chain joins TRBV5-1 and TRBJ2-5; possibly TRBD1 for D (5 bases). The CDR3 consists of 15 residues. Germline V gene lookup returns CDR1 SGHRS and CDR2 YFSETQ. V lost 0 bases, J lost 2 bases, and 11 bases lay in between.

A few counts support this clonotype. The CDR3 nucleotides read TGTGCCAGCAGTTTAACAGGACCTACCTACGAGCAGTACTTC. Translated: CASSLTGPTYEQYF. The chain couples TRBV28 to TRBJ2-7, with D possibly being TRBD1 (5 bases). The V gene's germline CDR1 is MDHEN and CDR2 SYDVKM. The CDR3 contains 14 residues. Trimming shortened V by 2 bases and J by 2 bases, and 10 bases separated the two germline ends.

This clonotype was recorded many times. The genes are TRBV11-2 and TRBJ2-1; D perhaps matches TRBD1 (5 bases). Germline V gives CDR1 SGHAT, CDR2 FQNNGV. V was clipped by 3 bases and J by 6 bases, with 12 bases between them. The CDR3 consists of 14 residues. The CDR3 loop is CASSFLVGRNEQFF. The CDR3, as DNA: TGTGCCAGCAGCTTCCTAGTGGGGCGCAATGAGCAGTTCTTC. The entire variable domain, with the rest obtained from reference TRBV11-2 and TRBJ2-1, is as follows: EAGVAQSPRYKIIEKRQSVAFWCNPISGHATLYWYQQILGQGPKLLIQFQNNGVVDDSQLPKDRFSAERLKGVDSTLKIQPAKLEDSAVYLCASSFLVGRNEQFFGPGTRLTVL.